This section outlines one TCR beta chain sequence together with its context. This CDR3 is built from 14 residues. Per the germline V gene, CDR1 is SQVTM and CDR2 is ANQGSEA. V shed 4 bases and J shed 3 bases, with 13 bases lying between them. The data were taken from a study of blood T cell repertoires in COVID-19. The wider study: Samples taken during acute and convalescent COVID-19 were collected in the United States, Italy and Spain. PBMCs, B-cell-depleted T cells, or T cells provided the cDNA or gDNA that made up the material.

Per the authors' pipeline: From reference gene primer amplification, estimates of nucleated cell counts were derived. Libraries were prepared by immunoSEQ multiplex PCR; TCRdb keeps only in-frame clonotypes and omits some of them. That table furnishes V, J and clone size, whereas the DNA furnished D and trimming. The sample carries about 190,000 clones, about 88% recorded once. The origin of this receptor is a human donor in a cohort sampled during active COVID-19. The material sequenced was peripheral blood. The chain joins TRBV29-1 to TRBJ2-1, with D perhaps matching TRBD1 (6 bases). The CDR3 nucleotides are TGCAGCGTTGTCGTCGGACAGCGCTACAATGAGCAGTTCTTC. Its protein is CSVVVGQRYNEQFF.